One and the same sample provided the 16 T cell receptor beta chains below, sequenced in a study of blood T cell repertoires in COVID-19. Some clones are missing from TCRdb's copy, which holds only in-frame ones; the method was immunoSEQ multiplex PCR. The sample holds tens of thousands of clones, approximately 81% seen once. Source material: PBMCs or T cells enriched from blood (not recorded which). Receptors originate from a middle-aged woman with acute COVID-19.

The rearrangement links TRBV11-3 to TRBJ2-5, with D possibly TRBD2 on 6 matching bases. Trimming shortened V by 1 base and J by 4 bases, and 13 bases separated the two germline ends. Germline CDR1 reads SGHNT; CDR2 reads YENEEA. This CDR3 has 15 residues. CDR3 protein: CASSLGGGDGETQYF. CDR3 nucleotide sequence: TGTGCCAGCAGCTTAGGAGGAGGGGATGGAGAGACCCAGTACTTC.

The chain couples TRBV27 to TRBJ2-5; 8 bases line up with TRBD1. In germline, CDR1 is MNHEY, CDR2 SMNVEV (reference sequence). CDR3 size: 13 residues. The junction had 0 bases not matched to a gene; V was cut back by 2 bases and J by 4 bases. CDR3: CASSLQGAETQYF. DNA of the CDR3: TGTGCCAGCAGTTTACAGGGGGCAGAGACCCAGTACTTC.

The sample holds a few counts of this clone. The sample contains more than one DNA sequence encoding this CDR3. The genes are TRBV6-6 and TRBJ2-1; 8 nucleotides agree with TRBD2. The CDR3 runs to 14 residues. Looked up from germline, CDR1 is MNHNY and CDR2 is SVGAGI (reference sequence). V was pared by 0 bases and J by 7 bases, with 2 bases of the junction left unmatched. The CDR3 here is CASSYSRLANEQFF. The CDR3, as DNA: TGTGCCAGCAGTTACTCGCGACTAGCGAATGAGCAGTTCTTC.

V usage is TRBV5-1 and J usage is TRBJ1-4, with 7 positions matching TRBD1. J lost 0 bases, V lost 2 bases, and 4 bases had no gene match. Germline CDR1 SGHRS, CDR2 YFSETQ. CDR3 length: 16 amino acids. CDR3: CASSFQGVATNEKLFF. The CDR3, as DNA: TGCGCCAGCAGCTTTCAGGGGGTGGCAACTAATGAAAAACTGTTTTTT.

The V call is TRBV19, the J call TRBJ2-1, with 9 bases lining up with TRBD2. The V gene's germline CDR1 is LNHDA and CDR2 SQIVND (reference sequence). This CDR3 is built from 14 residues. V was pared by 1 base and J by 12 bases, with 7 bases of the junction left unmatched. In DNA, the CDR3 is TGTGCCAGTAGTATAGCGGCTAGCGGGGACTCGCAGTTCTTC. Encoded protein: CASSIAASGDSQFF.

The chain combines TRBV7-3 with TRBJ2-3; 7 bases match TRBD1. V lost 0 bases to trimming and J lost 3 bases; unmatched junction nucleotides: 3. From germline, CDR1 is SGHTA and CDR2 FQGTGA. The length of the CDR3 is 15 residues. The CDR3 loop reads CASSLTGTATDTQYF. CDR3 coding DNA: TGTGCCAGCAGCTTAACGGGGACAGCGACAGATACGCAGTATTTT.

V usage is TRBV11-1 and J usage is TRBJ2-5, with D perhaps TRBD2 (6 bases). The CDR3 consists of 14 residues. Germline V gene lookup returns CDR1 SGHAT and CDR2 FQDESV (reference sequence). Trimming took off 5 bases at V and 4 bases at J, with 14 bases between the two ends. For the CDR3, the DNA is TGTGCCAGCAGCCCTCTCGGGGGTCGAGAGACCCAGTACTTC. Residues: CASSPLGGRETQYF.

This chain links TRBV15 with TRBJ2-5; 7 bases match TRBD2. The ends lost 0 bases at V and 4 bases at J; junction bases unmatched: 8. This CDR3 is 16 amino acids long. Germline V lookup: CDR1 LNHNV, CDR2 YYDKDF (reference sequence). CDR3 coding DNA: TGTGCCACCAGCAGAGATCCGGCGGGAGTTGGAGAGACCCAGTACTTC. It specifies CATSRDPAGVGETQYF. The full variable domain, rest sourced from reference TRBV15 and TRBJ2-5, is DAMVIQNPRYQVTQFGKPVTLSCSQTLNHNVMYWYQQKSSQAPKLLFHYYDKDFNNEADTPDNFQSRRPNTSFCFLDIRSPGLGDTAMYLCATSRDPAGVGETQYFGPGTRLLVL.

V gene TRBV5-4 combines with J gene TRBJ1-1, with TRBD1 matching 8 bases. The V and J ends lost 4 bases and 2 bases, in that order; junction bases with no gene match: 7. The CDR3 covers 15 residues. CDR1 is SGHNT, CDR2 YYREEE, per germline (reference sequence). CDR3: CASSQPTGANTEAFF. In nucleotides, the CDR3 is TGTGCCAGCAGCCAACCGACAGGGGCCAACACTGAAGCTTTCTTT.

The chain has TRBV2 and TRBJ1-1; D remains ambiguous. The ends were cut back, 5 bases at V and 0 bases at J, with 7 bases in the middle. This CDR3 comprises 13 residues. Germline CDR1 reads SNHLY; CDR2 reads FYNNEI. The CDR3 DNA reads TGTGCCAGCAGTCGGTTCATGAACACTGAAGCTTTCTTT. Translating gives CASSRFMNTEAFF. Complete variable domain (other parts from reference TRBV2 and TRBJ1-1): EPEVTQTPSHQVTQMGQEVILRCVPISNHLYFYWYRQILGQKVEFLVSFYNNEISEKSEIFDDQFSVERPDGSNFTLKIRSTKLEDSAMYFCASSRFMNTEAFFGQGTRLTVV.

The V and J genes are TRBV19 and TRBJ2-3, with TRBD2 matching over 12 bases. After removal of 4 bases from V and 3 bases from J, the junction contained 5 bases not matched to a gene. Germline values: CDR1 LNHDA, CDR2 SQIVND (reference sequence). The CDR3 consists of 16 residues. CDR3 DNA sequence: TGTGCCAGTAGTACCCGGACTAGCGGGATAACAGATACGCAGTATTTT. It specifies CASSTRTSGITDTQYF.

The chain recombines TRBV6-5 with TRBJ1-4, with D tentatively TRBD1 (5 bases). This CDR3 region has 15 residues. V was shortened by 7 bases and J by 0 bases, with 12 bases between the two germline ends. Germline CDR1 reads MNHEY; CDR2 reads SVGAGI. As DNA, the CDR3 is TGTGCCAGCACTCGACAGCCCGCAACTAATGAAAAACTGTTTTTT. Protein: CASTRQPATNEKLFF.

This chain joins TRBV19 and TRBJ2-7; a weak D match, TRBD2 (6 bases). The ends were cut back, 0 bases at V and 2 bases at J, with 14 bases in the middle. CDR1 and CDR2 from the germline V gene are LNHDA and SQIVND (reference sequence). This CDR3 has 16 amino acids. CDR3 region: CASSIDPGLAAYEQYF. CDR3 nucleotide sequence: TGTGCCAGTAGTATAGACCCCGGGTTAGCGGCCTACGAGCAGTACTTC.

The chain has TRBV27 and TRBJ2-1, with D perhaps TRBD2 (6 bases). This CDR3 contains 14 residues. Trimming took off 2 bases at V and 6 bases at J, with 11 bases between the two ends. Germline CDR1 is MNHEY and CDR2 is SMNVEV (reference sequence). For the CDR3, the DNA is TGTGCCAGCAGTTTAGGGACTGAGGGCAATGAGCAGTTCTTC. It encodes CASSLGTEGNEQFF.

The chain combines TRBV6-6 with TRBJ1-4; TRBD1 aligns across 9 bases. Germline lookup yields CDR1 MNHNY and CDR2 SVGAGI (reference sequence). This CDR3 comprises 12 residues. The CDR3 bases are TGTGTTACCGGGACAGGGAATGAAAAACTGTTTTTT. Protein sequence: CVTGTGNEKLFF.

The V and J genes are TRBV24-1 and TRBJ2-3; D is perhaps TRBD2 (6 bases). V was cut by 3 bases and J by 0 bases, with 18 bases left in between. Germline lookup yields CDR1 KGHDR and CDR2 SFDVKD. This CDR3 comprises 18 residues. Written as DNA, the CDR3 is TGTGCCACCAGTGATGGGGCAGTTAGCGGCTTAAGCACAGATACGCAGTATTTT. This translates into CATSDGAVSGLSTDTQYF.